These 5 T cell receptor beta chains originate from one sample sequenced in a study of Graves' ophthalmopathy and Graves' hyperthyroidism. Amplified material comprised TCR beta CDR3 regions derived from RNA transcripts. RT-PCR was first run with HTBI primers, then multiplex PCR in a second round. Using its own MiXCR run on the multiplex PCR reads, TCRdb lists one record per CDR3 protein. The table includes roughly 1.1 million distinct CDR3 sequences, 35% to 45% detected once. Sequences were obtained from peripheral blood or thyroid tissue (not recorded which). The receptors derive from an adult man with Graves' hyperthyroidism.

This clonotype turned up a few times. The CDR3 here is CASSYSARAKGQYF. CDR3 coding DNA: TGTGCCAGCAGTTACTCCGCTAGGGCGAAGGGCCAGTACTTC. The V gene is TRBV6-5, the J gene TRBJ2-5, with D hard to call. Germline V gives CDR1 MNHEY, CDR2 SVGAGI. CDR3 size: 14 residues. V was clipped by 0 bases and J by 10 bases, with 15 bases between them.

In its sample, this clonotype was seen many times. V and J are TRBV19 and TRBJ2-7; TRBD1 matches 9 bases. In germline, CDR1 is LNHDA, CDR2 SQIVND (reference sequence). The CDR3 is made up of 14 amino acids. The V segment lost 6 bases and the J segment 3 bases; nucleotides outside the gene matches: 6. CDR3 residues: CASRRGQGVYEQYF. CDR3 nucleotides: TGTGCCAGTAGGAGGGGACAGGGCGTCTACGAGCAGTACTTC.

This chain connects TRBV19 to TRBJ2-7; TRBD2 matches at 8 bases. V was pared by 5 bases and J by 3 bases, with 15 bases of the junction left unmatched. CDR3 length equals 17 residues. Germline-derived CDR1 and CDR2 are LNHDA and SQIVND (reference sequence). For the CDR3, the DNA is TGTGCCAGTAGTTCCCAGGGACTAGGTCTCTCCGTCTACGAGCAGTACTTC. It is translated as CASSSQGLGLSVYEQYF.

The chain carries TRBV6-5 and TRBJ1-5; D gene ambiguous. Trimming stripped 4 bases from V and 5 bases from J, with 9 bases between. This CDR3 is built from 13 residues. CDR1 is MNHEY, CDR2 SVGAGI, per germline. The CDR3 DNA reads TGTGCCAGCAGTTTAACCGCGCATCAGCCCCAGCATTTT. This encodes CASSLTAHQPQHF.

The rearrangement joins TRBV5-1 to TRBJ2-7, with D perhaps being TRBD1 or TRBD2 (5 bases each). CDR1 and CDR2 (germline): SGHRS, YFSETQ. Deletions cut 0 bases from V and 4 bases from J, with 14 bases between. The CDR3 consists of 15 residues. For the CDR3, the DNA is TGCGCCAGCAGCTTGGAGGGACCTTCAATATACGAGCAGTACTTC. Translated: CASSLEGPSIYEQYF.